This T cell receptor beta chain was retrieved from a study of response to subunit inactivated influenza vaccine. The study's findings and limits: Each seasonal influenza vaccination, the authors suggested, recruits few new T cells.

This clonotype has just a few counts. Its antigen is not identified. Trimming removed 2 bases from V and 9 bases from J; junction bases left unmatched: 7. Germline CDR1 and CDR2: SGHNT and YYREEE (reference sequence). The CDR3 totals 14 residues. TCRdb reprocessed the RT-PCR reads with MiXCR, giving one entry per CDR3 protein. The sample includes roughly 650,000 distinct CDR3 sequences, about a sixth of them seen just once. This rearrangement joins TRBV5-4 to TRBJ2-1, with 8 bases matching TRBD2. The origin of this receptor is a man aged 50 or older who received an inactivated influenza vaccine. The sample consisted of PBMCs from blood, taken approximately 12 days after vaccination. The CDR3 protein is CASSFGTRTSEQFF. In DNA form, the CDR3 reads TGTGCCAGCAGCTTTGGGACTAGGACCAGTGAGCAGTTCTTC.